This is a list of T cell receptor beta chains from one sample in a study of chemoradiotherapy in HPV16-positive cancers. Method: immunoSEQ multiplex PCR; TCRdb's copy keeps in-frame clones and lacks some. Counted here are 17,000 or so clones, 90% occurring once; the ten biggest clones make up roughly 13%. The sequencing used blood, collected from a patient who underwent chemoradiotherapy. These receptors were taken from a human donor with HPV-associated anogenital cancer. CDR3s include the opening cysteine and the closing phenylalanine or tryptophan. D genes are given only for firm matches. A clone size is listed for some rows: how often the clone was seen (once, few, many), or a class if it is expanded.

CASSMTGVNQPQHF	TGTGCCAGCAGCATGACAGGGGTAAATCAGCCCCAGCATTTT	TRBV7-9	TRBJ1-5	TRBD1	NA
CASSREQVSYEQYF	TGTGCCAGCAGCAGGGAACAGGTTTCCTACGAGCAGTACTTC	TRBV5-4	TRBJ2-7	NA	NA
CASSFFSSGVHNEQFF	TGTGCCAGCAGCTTCTTCTCTAGCGGGGTACACAATGAGCAGTTCTTC	TRBV5-4	TRBJ2-1	TRBD2	NA
CAWSVRVDTGELFF	TGTGCCTGGAGTGTAAGAGTGGACACCGGGGAGCTGTTTTTT	TRBV30	TRBJ2-2	NA	NA
CASNSLGNNEQFF	TGTGCCAGCAACTCTCTGGGAAACAATGAGCAGTTCTTC	TRBV27	TRBJ2-1	NA	NA
CASSVGGTAQAFF	TGTGCCAGCAGCGTAGGAGGGACAGCGCAAGCTTTCTTT	TRBV9	TRBJ1-1	TRBD1	NA
CASSGRTGLSETQYF	TGTGCCAGCAGTGGGCGGACAGGACTCAGCGAGACCCAGTACTTC	TRBV6-1	TRBJ2-5	TRBD1	NA
CASSLLGGAGANVLTF	TGTGCCAGCAGCTTACTTGGGGGCGCTGGGGCCAACGTCCTGACTTTC	TRBV7-2	TRBJ2-6	NA	NA
CASSKGEGGHGYTF	TGTGCCAGCAGCAAAGGGGAAGGGGGTCATGGCTACACCTTC	TRBV21-1	TRBJ1-2	NA	NA
CAWTPGLAGRETQYF	TGTGCCTGGACCCCCGGACTAGCGGGGAGGGAGACCCAGTACTTC	TRBV30	TRBJ2-5	TRBD2	NA
CASSAWGQGQPQHF	TGTGCCAGTAGTGCGTGGGGACAGGGCCAGCCCCAGCATTTT	TRBV19	TRBJ1-5	TRBD1	NA
CASSLDTPPQTQYF	TGCGCCAGCAGCTTGGACACTCCACCCCAGACCCAGTACTTC	TRBV5-1	TRBJ2-5	NA	NA
CASSSRQGSNYGYTF	TGCGCCAGCAGCTCCCGACAGGGTTCTAACTATGGCTACACCTTC	TRBV5-1	TRBJ1-2	TRBD1	NA
CASSLEGGGPQTQYF	TGCGCCAGCAGCCTCGAGGGCGGGGGCCCCCAAACCCAGTACTTC	TRBV5-1	TRBJ2-5	NA	NA
CASSPQAGGHNEQFF	TGTGCCAGCAGCCCCCAGGCCGGGGGCCACAATGAGCAGTTCTTC	TRBV11-3	TRBJ2-1	NA	NA
CASSTGQGTEAFF	TGTGCCAGCAGTACCGGACAGGGGACTGAAGCTTTCTTT	TRBV6-5	TRBJ1-1	TRBD1	few
CASGNRGLGTGELFF	TGTGCCAGCGGGAACAGGGGTTTGGGCACCGGGGAGCTGTTTTTT	TRBV19	TRBJ2-2	TRBD1	NA
CASSEFGFSYGYTF	TGTGCCAGCAGTGAATTCGGGTTCAGCTATGGCTACACCTTT	TRBV25-1	TRBJ1-2	NA	NA
CASSLEAVNSPLHF	TGTGCCAGCAGCTTGGAGGCCGTTAATTCACCCCTCCACTTT	TRBV5-4	TRBJ1-6	NA	NA
CASGETGIEDTQYF	TGTGCCAGCGGAGAGACAGGGATCGAAGATACGCAGTATTTT	TRBV27	TRBJ2-3	TRBD1	once
CAWIRTGLNGYTF	TGTGCCTGGATACGGACAGGGTTAAATGGCTACACCTTC	TRBV30	TRBJ1-2	TRBD1	NA
CASSPGTGSRTDTQYF	TGTGCCAGCAGCCCTGGGACAGGGTCCAGGACAGATACGCAGTATTTT	TRBV11-3	TRBJ2-3	TRBD1	few
CASSADNQPQHF	TGTGCCAGCAGCGCGGACAATCAGCCCCAGCATTTT	TRBV7-2	TRBJ1-5	NA	NA
CASAGDRSYEQYF	TGTGCCAGCGCCGGGGACAGATCCTACGAGCAGTACTTC	TRBV6-1	TRBJ2-7	TRBD1	few
CASSEWRFQENTIYF	TGTGCCAGCAGTGAATGGCGGTTTCAGGAAAACACCATATATTTT	TRBV25-1	TRBJ1-3	NA	NA
CASSVGTSGGAPKTQYF	TGTGCCAGCAGCGTAGGAACCAGCGGGGGGGCGCCTAAGACCCAGTACTTC	TRBV9	TRBJ2-5	TRBD2	NA
CASSPHSGQNEAFF	TGTGCCAGCAGCCCTCACTCCGGACAGAATGAAGCTTTCTTT	TRBV7-9	TRBJ1-1	NA	NA
CASATGVSPGYGYTF	TGTGCCAGCGCCACCGGGGTGTCCCCTGGCTATGGCTACACCTTC	TRBV18	TRBJ1-2	NA	NA
CATKQGGSGYTF	TGTGCCACCAAACAGGGAGGGAGTGGCTACACCTTC	TRBV27	TRBJ1-2	NA	NA
CSVSDTQYF	TGCAGCGTGTCGGATACGCAGTATTTT	TRBV29-1	TRBJ2-3	NA	NA
CASSGTAGGDTEAFF	TGTGCCAGCAGCGGGACCGCGGGGGGGGACACTGAAGCTTTCTTT	TRBV9	TRBJ1-1	NA	NA
CASSQSRDRGPGYTF	TGTGCCAGCAGTCAGAGCCGGGACAGGGGGCCTGGCTACACCTTC	TRBV2	TRBJ1-2	TRBD1	NA
CASSISGGNYGYTF	TGTGCCAGTAGTATTTCCGGAGGCAACTATGGCTACACCTTC	TRBV19	TRBJ1-2	NA	NA
CASSEGRGWDQPQHF	TGTGCCAGCAGTGAGGGCAGGGGGTGGGATCAGCCCCAGCATTTT	TRBV25-1	TRBJ1-5	TRBD1	NA
CASSLGQLWETQYF	TGCGCCAGCAGCTTAGGACAGCTATGGGAGACCCAGTACTTC	TRBV5-1	TRBJ2-5	NA	NA
CASSLDEGLNTEAFF	TGCGCCAGCAGCTTGGATGAGGGGCTGAACACTGAAGCTTTCTTT	TRBV5-1	TRBJ1-1	NA	once
CASSNTGGQPQHF	TGTGCCAGCAGCAACACAGGGGGTCAGCCCCAGCATTTT	TRBV27	TRBJ1-5	TRBD1	NA
CASSPGTYYGYTF	TGTGCCAGCTCACCAGGGACTTACTATGGCTACACCTTC	TRBV18	TRBJ1-2	NA	few
CASSLDLAGGHSGELFF	TGTGCCAGCAGCCTTGACTTAGCGGGGGGGCATTCCGGGGAGCTGTTTTTT	TRBV7-2	TRBJ2-2	TRBD2	NA
CASSEGYQPQHF	TGTGCCAGCAGTGAGGGATATCAGCCCCAGCATTTT	TRBV25-1	TRBJ1-5	NA	NA
CAWRGASTDTQYF	TGTGCCTGGAGGGGGGCTAGCACAGATACGCAGTATTTT	TRBV30	TRBJ2-3	NA	NA
CASGQGDYNEQFF	TGTGCCAGCGGACAGGGGGACTACAATGAGCAGTTCTTC	TRBV6-1	TRBJ2-1	TRBD1	few
CASSQEYANSPLHF	TGTGCCAGCAGCCAAGAGTATGCCAATTCACCCCTCCACTTT	TRBV14	TRBJ1-6	NA	few
CASKNLPGTTNEKLFF	TGCGCCAGCAAAAATCTTCCAGGAACAACTAATGAAAAACTGTTTTTT	TRBV5-1	TRBJ1-4	NA	NA
CASSVEGHLRGGTGELFF	TGTGCCAGCAGCGTAGAAGGACACCTAAGAGGGGGTACCGGGGAGCTGTTTTTT	TRBV9	TRBJ2-2	NA	NA
CASSEDRGRETQYF	TGTGCCAGCAGTGAAGACAGGGGGCGTGAGACCCAGTACTTC	TRBV2	TRBJ2-5	TRBD1	NA
CASSYRQGTDTQYF	TGTGCCAGCAGTTATAGACAGGGAACAGATACGCAGTATTTT	TRBV6-5	TRBJ2-3	TRBD1	once
CASSLRGGNSPLHF	TGTGCCAGCAGCCTGAGAGGGGGGAATTCACCCCTCCACTTT	TRBV7-2	TRBJ1-6	NA	few
CASSLSSGGGPTLQFF	TGTGCCAGCAGCTTAAGTTCCGGGGGGGGACCCACCCTGCAGTTCTTC	TRBV7-2	TRBJ2-1	TRBD2	once
CASSLTGTGPYEQYF	TGTGCCAGCAGCTTAACCGGGACCGGCCCCTACGAGCAGTACTTC	TRBV7-6	TRBJ2-7	NA	once
CASSSEWGSDTQYF	TGTGCCAGCAGCTCGGAGTGGGGGTCAGATACGCAGTATTTT	TRBV11-3	TRBJ2-3	NA	NA